One and the same sample provided the 19 T cell receptor beta chains below, sequenced in a study of cytomegalovirus exposure and HLA in healthy donors. Amplification used 60 Vbeta primers and 13 Jbeta primers. The protocol was immunoSEQ multiplex PCR, while the TCRdb copy is restricted to in-frame clones and leaves out a portion. The sample consists of roughly 180,000 clones, about four fifths of them appearing once. Source material: PBMCs. The receptors originated from a young woman in good health and CMV-seronegative.

As DNA, the CDR3 is TGTGCCAGCAGTTACTCGAGCTCTGGAAACACCATATATTTT. It yields the protein CASSYSSSGNTIYF. The gene calls are TRBV6-5 and TRBJ1-3, with D hard to call. V was shortened by 0 bases and J by 0 bases, with 3 bases between the two germline ends. Germline loops: CDR1 MNHEY, CDR2 SVGAGI. This CDR3 has 14 residues.

This clone was counted only a few times. The CDR3 protein is CASSLEPSGLQETQYF. The CDR3 DNA follows: TGCGCCAGCAGCTTGGAGCCTAGCGGGCTACAAGAGACCCAGTACTTC. The chain couples TRBV5-1 to TRBJ2-5, with 8 bases matching TRBD2. The CDR3 has 16 residues. CDR1 and CDR2 from the germline V gene are SGHRS and YFSETQ. The V segment lost 0 bases and the J segment 2 bases; nucleotides outside the gene matches: 6. The entire variable domain, with the rest obtained from reference TRBV5-1 and TRBJ2-5, is as follows: KAGVTQTPRYLIKTRGQQVTLSCSPISGHRSVSWYQQTPGQGLQFLFEYFSETQRNKGNFPGRFSGRQFSNSRSEMNVSTLELGDSALYLCASSLEPSGLQETQYFGPGTRLLVL.

This clone was seen a handful of times. The chain links TRBV5-1 to TRBJ2-7, with 7 bases identical to TRBD2. This CDR3 is built from 14 residues. The trim removed 3 bases at V and 2 bases at J, leaving 5 bases unmatched. In germline, CDR1 is SGHRS, CDR2 YFSETQ. CDR3 amino acids: CASSWGGGAYEQYF. CDR3 coding DNA: TGCGCCAGCAGCTGGGGGGGTGGGGCCTACGAGCAGTACTTC.

The table lists this clone with a few counts. The CDR3: CASSLGGDSWEQYF. DNA of the CDR3: TGTGCCAGCAGCTTAGGCGGAGACTCCTGGGAGCAGTACTTC. V gene TRBV11-2 combines with J gene TRBJ2-7; D remains ambiguous. Germline V gene sequence: CDR1 SGHAT, CDR2 FQNNGV. The CDR3 runs to 14 residues. Trimming removed 1 base from V and 7 bases from J, with 14 bases in between.

CDR3: CASSLDTSPGANVLTF. In DNA form, the CDR3 reads TGCGCCAGCAGTCTGGACACAAGTCCTGGGGCCAACGTCCTGACTTTC. This chain uses TRBV5-1 with TRBJ2-6, with TRBD1 as a possible D gene (5 bases). The V end was cut by 5 bases, the J end by 2 bases, with 14 bases between. Germline V CDR1 and CDR2: SGHRS, YFSETQ. This CDR3 is 16 amino acids long. Looking up the rest from reference TRBV5-1 and TRBJ2-6 gives the full variable domain: KAGVTQTPRYLIKTRGQQVTLSCSPISGHRSVSWYQQTPGQGLQFLFEYFSETQRNKGNFPGRFSGRQFSNSRSEMNVSTLELGDSALYLCASSLDTSPGANVLTFGAGSRLTVL.

This clone was counted a single time. The rearrangement uses TRBV7-8 and TRBJ2-4; D is uncertain. V lost 1 base, J lost 6 bases, and 13 bases lay in between. Germline CDR1 and CDR2: SGHVS and FQNEAQ. The CDR3 extends over 15 amino acids. CDR3 coding DNA: TGTGCCAGCAGCTTAGACGTAGAGCGTGCAAACATTCAGTACTTC. It specifies CASSLDVERANIQYF.

The gene calls are TRBV5-1 and TRBJ2-2; 7 bases are shared with TRBD1. Germline trimming cut 1 base from V and 1 base from J; bases unmatched to any gene: 4. Germline CDR1 SGHRS, CDR2 YFSETQ. The CDR3 covers 16 residues. CDR3 sequence: CASSLLTGENTGELFF. As DNA, the CDR3 is TGCGCCAGCAGCTTGCTTACAGGGGAGAACACCGGGGAGCTGTTTTTT. Full variable domain (rest looked up from reference TRBV5-1 and TRBJ2-2): KAGVTQTPRYLIKTRGQQVTLSCSPISGHRSVSWYQQTPGQGLQFLFEYFSETQRNKGNFPGRFSGRQFSNSRSEMNVSTLELGDSALYLCASSLLTGENTGELFFGEGSRLTVL.

The J gene is TRBJ2-2, the V gene TRBV10-3, with 9 bases matching TRBD2. V lost 3 bases to trimming and J lost 3 bases; unmatched junction nucleotides: 11. Per germline, CDR1 ENHRY and CDR2 SYGVKD. The CDR3 contains 18 residues. The CDR3 sequence: CAISELWREGQDTGELFF. CDR3 DNA: TGTGCCATCAGTGAACTATGGCGGGAGGGCCAAGACACCGGGGAGCTGTTTTTT.

The V call is TRBV20-1, the J call TRBJ2-3; D is ambiguous. V lost 1 base, J lost 6 bases, and 5 bases lay in between. This CDR3 region has 11 residues. Germline loops: CDR1 DFQATT, CDR2 SNEGSKA (reference sequence). The CDR3 DNA sequence: TGCAGTGCTAGAGGGCGGGATACGCAGTATTTT. Translating gives CSARGRDTQYF.

This clone was observed a handful of times. This chain links TRBV7-9 with TRBJ1-2; 7 bases fit TRBD1. The CDR3 covers 17 residues. Trimming cost V 4 bases and J 0 bases; bases outside gene matches: 11. In germline, CDR1 is SEHNR, CDR2 FQNEAQ (reference sequence). Here the CDR3 reads CASSSNPGQITNYGYTF. The CDR3 DNA reads as TGTGCCAGCAGCTCCAATCCGGGACAGATTACTAACTATGGCTACACCTTC.

The chain uses TRBV5-1 and TRBJ2-1; TRBD2 matches at 9 bases. CDR3 length: 17 amino acids. V was clipped by 0 bases and J by 7 bases; unmatched bases: 11. Per germline, CDR1 SGHRS and CDR2 YFSETQ. CDR3 bases: TGCGCCAGCAGCTTGGATGGTAGCGGGAGTTCATCTAATGAGCAGTTCTTC. As protein: CASSLDGSGSSSNEQFF.

The chain employs TRBV7-2 and TRBJ2-2, with a possible D match to TRBD2 (6 bases). V shed 3 bases and J shed 4 bases, with 15 bases lying between them. Per the germline V gene, CDR1 is SGHTA and CDR2 is FQGNSA. CDR3 length: 16 amino acids. CDR3 residues: CASSFPVAEITGELFF. In DNA form, the CDR3 reads TGTGCCAGCAGCTTTCCTGTAGCGGAGATCACCGGGGAGCTGTTTTTT. Full variable domain (remainder filled in from reference TRBV7-2 and TRBJ2-2): GAGVSQSPSNKVTEKGKDVELRCDPISGHTALYWYRQSLGQGLEFLIYFQGNSAPDKSGLPSDRFSAERTGGSVSTLTIQRTQQEDSAVYLCASSFPVAEITGELFFGEGSRLTVL.

The V gene is TRBV5-5, the J gene TRBJ1-2, with D maybe TRBD1 (5 bases). Per the germline V gene, CDR1 is SGHKS and CDR2 is YYEKEE (reference sequence). This CDR3 is 14 amino acids long. The germline V and J ends were trimmed by 3 bases and 0 bases, with 9 bases remaining between them. CDR3 coding DNA: TGTGCCAGCAGCTCGCAACAGGCTAACTATGGCTACACCTTC. Protein product: CASSSQQANYGYTF.

The chain recombines TRBV14 with TRBJ2-1; 8 bases are shared with TRBD1. The CDR3 spans 17 residues. Germline V lookup: CDR1 SGHDN, CDR2 FVKESK. With V trimmed by 4 bases and J by 0 bases, 8 bases remained unmatched. The CDR3 sequence: CASSRQGWRDSYNEQFF. The CDR3, as DNA: TGTGCCAGCAGCCGACAGGGGTGGCGGGACTCCTACAATGAGCAGTTCTTC.

J is TRBJ2-6 and V is TRBV6-5; weak D call: TRBD1 (5 bases). Germline values: CDR1 MNHEY, CDR2 SVGAGI. The CDR3 is made up of 16 amino acids. The V gene lost 0 bases and the J gene lost 2 bases, with 8 bases spanning the gap. CDR3 amino acids: CASSYSRTPGANVLTF. The CDR3 DNA is TGTGCCAGCAGTTACTCGAGGACACCTGGGGCCAACGTCCTGACTTTC.

This chain connects TRBV4-3 to TRBJ1-2; a weak D match, TRBD1 (5 bases). The CDR3 is made up of 16 amino acids. Trimming left V 1 base short and J 8 bases short, with 20 bases between. In germline, CDR1 is LGHNA, CDR2 YSLEER. CDR3 region: CASSQVPAGGLGGYTF. The CDR3 DNA reads as TGCGCCAGCAGCCAAGTTCCCGCGGGGGGACTAGGAGGCTACACCTTC.

The chain carries TRBV4-3 and TRBJ1-4; possible D gene TRBD1, 5 bases. CDR3 length: 16 amino acids. Trimming removed 2 bases at V and 8 bases at J, with 18 bases between. Germline values: CDR1 LGHNA, CDR2 YSLEER. CDR3 in amino acids: CASSQMIVQGGEKLFF. The CDR3 DNA is TGCGCCAGCAGCCAAATGATCGTCCAGGGTGGCGAAAAACTGTTTTTT.

The CDR3 is CASSLGAGGGYNEQFF. The CDR3 DNA follows: TGTGCCAGCAGCTTGGGGGCGGGTGGCGGGTACAATGAGCAGTTCTTC. This sequence joins TRBV5-4 and TRBJ2-1; TRBD2 might be the D (5 bases). The CDR3 sequence is 16 residues long. Trimming took off 0 bases at V and 4 bases at J, with 14 bases between the two ends. From germline, CDR1 is SGHNT and CDR2 YYREEE (reference sequence).

The chain joins TRBV27 to TRBJ2-5; tentatively, D is TRBD1 (6 bases). CDR1 MNHEY and CDR2 SMNVEV come from the germline V gene (reference sequence). Trimming removed 3 bases at V and 4 bases at J, with 15 bases between. This CDR3 contains 15 residues. The CDR3: CASSFFRGIGETQYF. CDR3 in DNA: TGTGCCAGCAGTTTTTTCAGGGGAATCGGAGAGACCCAGTACTTC.